The present T cell receptor beta chain was sequenced within a study of shared clonotypes between healthy human individuals. Study as a whole: Three plates were used per donor for CD4 naive, three for CD4 memory, two for CD8 naive and one for CD8 memory.

Germline V gives CDR1 MNHGY, CDR2 SAAAGT. The CDR3 length is 15 residues. J was trimmed by 7 bases and V by 4 bases; bases with no gene match: 6. Authors' processing steps: Without quality scores, immunoSEQ junctional reads could not be filtered like full-length reads. Generated by immunoSEQ multiplex PCR, the TCRdb table keeps only in-frame clones and is missing some. That table supplies the V and J calls and clone size; D and trimming were determined from the DNA. Of hundreds of thousands of clones in the sample, over 65% were seen once. Sequenced: memory CD4+ T cells sorted from blood. The subset: CD45RA-negative fraction. The chain joins TRBV6-8 to TRBJ2-7; TRBD2 agrees at 14 bases. This receptor was taken from a woman under 40 in good health. CDR3 amino acids: CASSSTSGRANEQYF. The CDR3 DNA sequence: TGTGCCAGCAGTTCGACTAGCGGGAGGGCAAATGAGCAGTACTTC.